Listed here is a single T cell receptor (beta chain). This sample stems from a study of CD8+CD57+ T cells in acquired aplastic anemia. Genomic DNA templated the TCR beta VDJ and CDR3 profiling. TCRdb fed the reads into MiXCR, producing one record per CDR3 protein. The repertoire holds about 180,000 distinct CDR3 sequences, 48% seen once, with approximately 13% in the top ten. The CDR3 runs 13 residues. Trimming took off 8 bases at V and 7 bases at J, with 15 bases between the two ends. Those patients picked for sequencing had displayed CD8+CD57+ cell expansion on flow cytometry. Source material: sorted CD4+, CD8+, or CD8+CD57+ T cells (not recorded which) from PBMCs. The receptor's source is a human donor with aplastic anemia. The chain links TRBV12-3 or TRBV12-4 to TRBJ2-1; D might be TRBD2 (5 bases). Here the CDR3 reads CASGEEGLNEQFF. The CDR3 region has the DNA TGTGCCAGCGGGGAAGAGGGCTTGAATGAGCAGTTCTTC.